Sequencing of this T cell receptor (beta chain) was carried out in a study of shared clonotypes between healthy human individuals. Study-level findings and limits: Larger estimated richness was generally recorded for naive subsets relative to memory subsets.

Germline V gene lookup returns CDR1 MNHNS and CDR2 SASEGT. V lost 6 bases and J lost 1, with 9 bases in between. The CDR3 has 13 residues. As to this clone: As yet, its antigen is unknown.

The run depth of the assay was deep. Some clones are missing from TCRdb's copy, which holds only in-frame ones; the method was immunoSEQ multiplex PCR. The sample includes 2 million to 2.5 million clones, 85% to 95% seen only once; the top ten take roughly 0.34%. V usage is TRBV6-1 and J usage is TRBJ1-1; D is undetermined. The TCR was taken from a man younger than 35 in good health. Some clones in this sample may be carry-over from other donors' samples. Sequencing was done on a sample of naive CD4+ T cells from PBMCs. Subset described: CD45RA+ positively selected. The CDR3: CASREGGNTEAFF. CDR3 coding DNA: TGTGCCAGCAGGGAGGGTGGGAACACTGAAGCTTTCTTT.